The source of this TCR beta chain is a study of blood T cell repertoires in COVID-19. Turning to the study itself: PBMCs, B-cell-depleted T cells, or T cells provided the cDNA or gDNA that made up the material.

The CDR3 is 13 amino acids. CDR1 is LGHDT and CDR2 is YNNKEL in the germline V gene (reference sequence). Deletions cut 3 bases from V and 5 bases from J, with 10 bases between. The assay was immunoSEQ multiplex PCR, and TCRdb's table has in-frame clones only and misses some. The repertoire holds 80,000 to 90,000 clones, with about 84% as singletons. The specimen sequenced was peripheral blood. The chain combines TRBV3-1 (or the pseudogene TRBV3-2) with TRBJ2-5; D unclear. This clonotype was sampled from a woman aged 70-85 years with acute or convalescent COVID-19. The CDR3 here is CASSQLAGETQYF. The DNA of the CDR3 is TGTGCCAGCAGCCAGTTAGCCGGGGAGACCCAGTACTTC.